The rows below give T cell receptor beta chains drawn from one sample of a study of T cells in Graves' hyperthyroidism and ophthalmopathy. MiXCR, applied by TCRdb to the multiplex PCR reads, yields one record per CDR3 protein. Of some 740,000 distinct CDR3 sequences detected, 14% appear once; the ten largest clones hold roughly 10%. The specimen was blood. The receptors stem from a young woman with Graves' hyperthyroidism. Both conserved end residues are part of each CDR3. Each record gives: V gene, J gene, CDR3 protein.

TRBV7-9	TRBJ2-5	CASSLDGRQETQYF
TRBV29-1	TRBJ2-1	CSVEGSRGANEQFF
TRBV5-6	TRBJ1-1	CASSLAGGQRRSGTEAFF
TRBV12-3/TRBV12-4	TRBJ2-2	CTSSRTGTGELFF
TRBV7-2	TRBJ2-3	CASSRPGLAGQPFSRTDTQYF
TRBV13	TRBJ2-5	CASSLGRIRDKSLTQYF
TRBV12-3/TRBV12-4	TRBJ1-6	CASSLDRAHNSPLHF
TRBV15	TRBJ1-2	CATSRGFFRNTYGYTF
TRBV29-1	TRBJ1-1	CSVVRMNTEAFF
TRBV27	TRBJ1-2	CALSGVLPNYGYTF
TRBV5-1	TRBJ2-6	CASIPSPVGSGANVLTF
TRBV12-3/TRBV12-4	TRBJ1-2	CASTYGGGGGYTF
TRBV7-2	TRBJ2-3	CASSFPTSGFTDTQYF
TRBV5-1	TRBJ2-1	CASSAYSGNEQFF
TRBV29-1	TRBJ2-5	CSVEKGARGVETQYF
TRBV27	TRBJ2-7	CASSREALSSYEQYF
TRBV6-1	TRBJ2-2	CASSPWDTGELFF
TRBV20-1	TRBJ1-2	CSARPRTSYFYGYTF
TRBV14	TRBJ2-3	CASSQASGFGTDTQYF
TRBV2	TRBJ2-3	CASKKGLAGGTDTQYF
TRBV19	TRBJ2-1	CASSITGTPYNEQFF
TRBV4-2	TRBJ1-5	CASSQDLKDYSNQPQHF